In this sample, the clone carrying this TCR beta chain turned up a few times. The antigen is undetermined. The source of the sample is a study of T-cell reconstitution after alpha-beta-depleted transplantation in children. Preparation of the TCRbeta library involved a method that used unique molecular identifiers. TCRdb re-analysed the PCR reads in MiXCR, keeping a single row per CDR3 protein. The sample comprises hundreds of thousands of distinct CDR3 sequences, about a quarter of which are singletons, and 2.6% rests with the top ten. General study points: When one year had passed after transplant, most T-cell counts and diversity came from newly produced T cells. Several hundred graft clones that had expanded were reportedly the source of alpha-beta T cells about two months after transplant. Some patients showed high day-60 TCRbeta diversity, which derived from surviving recipient T cells and thymic progenitors.

From germline, CDR1 is SGHTA and CDR2 FQGNSA. The CDR3 totals 13 residues. Trimming shortened V by 3 bases and J by 8 bases, and 13 bases separated the two germline ends. This clonotype was sampled from a girl aged 2-10 years with Fanconi anemia, due to receive a stem cell transplant. V usage is TRBV7-2 and J usage is TRBJ1-2; tentatively, D is TRBD1 (6 bases). This specimen was PBMCs, taken before TCRalphabeta/CD19-depleted stem cell transplant. The CDR3 DNA sequence: TGTGCCAGCAGCTTCGGGGGCGCAAGGGGCTACACCTTC. Protein sequence: CASSFGGARGYTF.